The 19 T cell receptor beta chains reported below all come from one sample, sequenced in a study of beta chain features in type 1 diabetes. Broader study findings: For Type 1 diabetes patients, all four CD4+ subsets carried TCRB CDR3s that were moderately but significantly shorter.

Every isolated RNA sample was fully reverse transcribed, so sequencing captured expressed TCRB transcripts. TCRdb's copy holds only in-frame clones and misses some; the assay was immunoSEQ multiplex PCR. Here the sample spans a few hundred thousand clones, 8.5% to 10% being singletons. No antigen has been identified for these receptors. Source material: central memory CD4+ T cells from blood. These receptors all stem from a man aged 25 to 40 with type 1 diabetes.

This clone was detected a few times. The gene calls are TRBV6-5 and TRBJ2-7; tentative D call: TRBD1 (5 bases). Germline V gene data show CDR1 as MNHEY and CDR2 as SVGAGI. V was trimmed by 6 bases and J by 0 bases, leaving 15 bases between them. The CDR3 length is 15 residues. CDR3 in amino acids: CASSANQGSSYEQYF. The CDR3 region has the DNA TGTGCCAGCAGCGCAAATCAGGGTAGCTCCTACGAGCAGTACTTC.

The rearrangement links TRBV2 to TRBJ2-7, with TRBD2 as a possible D gene (6 bases). The CDR3 runs to 15 residues. V dropped 7 bases and J dropped 3 bases, with 19 bases sitting between them. Germline lookup yields CDR1 SNHLY and CDR2 FYNNEI. The DNA of the CDR3 is TGTGCCAGCACCCTCCCATGGGGGGAGGACTACGAGCAGTACTTC. As protein: CASTLPWGEDYEQYF.

This clone was observed a handful of times. The chain recombines TRBV7-3 with TRBJ1-5; 8 positions match TRBD1. Per the germline V gene, CDR1 is SGHTA and CDR2 is FQGTGA. J was trimmed by 1 base and V by 2 bases; bases with no gene match: 4. The CDR3 runs 16 residues. CDR3 sequence (DNA): TGTGCCAGCAGCTTAGTAACAGGGGGGAGCAATCAGCCCCAGCATTTT. This translates into CASSLVTGGSNQPQHF.

V gene TRBV19 combines with J gene TRBJ2-5, with 9 bases fitting TRBD1. J was trimmed by 4 bases and V by 5 bases; bases with no gene match: 5. CDR3 size: 14 residues. In germline, CDR1 is LNHDA, CDR2 SQIVND (reference sequence). The CDR3 sequence: CASSAQGAGETQYF. CDR3 nucleotides: TGTGCCAGTAGTGCACAGGGGGCAGGAGAGACCCAGTACTTC.

This clone was seen more than once but under ten times. The chain carries TRBV18 and TRBJ1-1; D perhaps matches TRBD1 (6 bases). V was cut by 3 bases and J by 5 bases, with 13 bases left in between. Germline V gives CDR1 KGHSH, CDR2 LQKENI. This CDR3 contains 14 residues. CDR3 bases: TGTGCCAGCTCACCGGACAGTGCTGGTACTGAAGCTTTCTTT. Protein: CASSPDSAGTEAFF.

This clone appeared once. The chain links TRBV5-1 to TRBJ2-3; 8 nucleotides match TRBD2. Unmatched junction bases numbered 1, after V lost 5 bases and J lost 5 bases. In germline, CDR1 is SGHRS, CDR2 YFSETQ. The CDR3 runs to 12 residues. Here the CDR3 reads CASRREVDTQYF. CDR3 in DNA: TGCGCCAGCAGGCGGGAGGTAGATACGCAGTATTTT.

This rearrangement joins TRBV2 to TRBJ2-5; 7 nucleotides match TRBD1. Unmatched junction bases numbered 7, after V lost 4 bases and J lost 5 bases. This CDR3 region has 14 residues. Per germline, CDR1 SNHLY and CDR2 FYNNEI. CDR3 sequence reads: CASSGSGGRETQYF. The CDR3 region has the DNA TGTGCCAGCAGTGGATCAGGGGGTAGGGAGACCCAGTACTTC.

This clone was observed a handful of times. The rearrangement uses TRBV19 and TRBJ1-1, with D unresolved. The length of the CDR3 is 14 residues. Germline loops: CDR1 LNHDA, CDR2 SQIVND (reference sequence). With 2 bases removed from V and 5 bases from J, the gap between germline ends came to 12 bases. CDR3 region: CASSILASRTEAFF. CDR3 DNA: TGTGCCAGTAGTATACTGGCCTCTCGGACTGAAGCTTTCTTT.

V and J are TRBV15 and TRBJ2-2; D is possibly TRBD2 (6 bases). This CDR3 is built from 15 residues. The V gene's germline CDR1 is LNHNV and CDR2 YYDKDF (reference sequence). The germline V and J ends were trimmed by 0 bases and 5 bases, with 10 bases remaining between them. Here the CDR3 DNA reads TGTGCCACCAGCAGAGAGATGGGGGGAACCGGGGAGCTGTTTTTT. This encodes CATSREMGGTGELFF.

V usage is TRBV30 and J usage is TRBJ2-3, with D perhaps TRBD1 (5 bases). Trimming stripped 5 bases from V and 3 bases from J, with 18 bases between. From germline, CDR1 is GTSNPN and CDR2 SVGIG (reference sequence). This CDR3 is built from 15 residues. Here the CDR3 DNA reads TGTGCCTGGGACCGGCAGTCAGGGCAGACAGATACGCAGTATTTT. Translation gives CAWDRQSGQTDTQYF. The full variable domain, in which reference TRBV30 and TRBJ2-3 provide the parts outside the CDR3, is SQTIHQWPATLVQPVGSPLSLECTVEGTSNPNLYWYRQAAGRGLQLLFYSVGIGQISSEVPQNLSASRPQDRQFILSSKKLLLSDSGFYLCAWDRQSGQTDTQYFGPGTRLTVL.

In regard to this clone: A much more abundant neighbour one base away suggests this may be a read error. This chain links TRBV7-3 with TRBJ2-5, with 8 bases identical to TRBD1. Losses at the gene ends were 3 bases for V and 3 bases for J; bases not matched to a gene: 0. CDR1 and CDR2 from the germline V gene are SGHTA and FQGTGA. The CDR3 covers 13 residues. The CDR3 DNA reads as TGTGCCAGCAGCTTGACAGGGGAAGAGACCCAGTACTTC. This gives the protein CASSLTGEETQYF.

The table lists this clone with a few counts. The genes are TRBV18 and TRBJ2-3; the D is unclear. The CDR3 covers 14 residues. Trimming removed 3 bases at V and 2 bases at J, with 9 bases between. Germline assignment: CDR1 KGHSH and CDR2 LQKENI. This CDR3 is CASSPGMSTDTQYF. CDR3 in DNA: TGTGCCAGCTCACCGGGTATGTCCACAGATACGCAGTATTTT.

This clone occurred a few times. V is TRBV12-5 and J is TRBJ2-7; D is unclear. Trimming removed 7 bases from V and 2 bases from J, with 24 bases in between. CDR1 LGHNT and CDR2 FRNRAP come from the germline V gene. The CDR3 covers 17 residues. The CDR3: CASASTPSVEVTYEQYF. CDR3 DNA sequence: TGTGCTAGTGCCTCGACCCCCAGCGTAGAGGTCACCTACGAGCAGTACTTC. Based on the CDR3 plus reference TRBV12-5 and TRBJ2-7, the full variable domain is DARVTQTPRHKVTEMGQEVTMRCQPILGHNTVFWYRQTMMQGLELLAYFRNRAPLDDSGMPKDRFSAEMPDATLATLKIQPSEPRDSAVYFCASASTPSVEVTYEQYFGPGTRLTVT.

CDR3 amino acids: CASSLRSYGYTF. CDR3 nucleotides: TGCGCCAGCAGCTTGCGATCTTATGGCTACACCTTC. The chain has TRBV5-1 and TRBJ1-2; no definite D call. The germline V and J ends were trimmed by 1 base and 5 bases, with 6 bases remaining between them. The CDR3 has 12 amino acids. From germline, CDR1 is SGHRS and CDR2 YFSETQ.

The V and J genes are TRBV19 and TRBJ2-7; 8 nucleotides agree with TRBD2. The germline gives CDR1 LNHDA, CDR2 SQIVND (reference sequence). After removal of 3 bases from V and 3 bases from J, the junction contained 1 base not matched to a gene. CDR3 length equals 13 residues. CDR3 in DNA: TGTGCCAGTAGTATGAGCGGGGGCTACGAGCAGTACTTC. Translating it yields CASSMSGGYEQYF.

The chain has TRBV9 and TRBJ1-2; D not resolved. Germline-derived CDR1 and CDR2 are SGDLS and YYNGEE. The CDR3 has 12 residues. The ends were cut back, 3 bases at V and 0 bases at J, with 3 bases in the middle. In DNA, the CDR3 is TGTGCCAGCAGCGAACCTAACTATGGCTACACCTTC. This encodes CASSEPNYGYTF.

The table lists this clone with a few counts. V gene TRBV7-2 combines with J gene TRBJ1-5; TRBD1 matches at 8 bases. Trimming removed 7 bases from V and 0 bases from J; junction bases left unmatched: 8. Per germline, CDR1 SGHTA and CDR2 FQGNSA. The CDR3 runs 16 residues. Here the CDR3 reads CASTEDRAYSNQPQHF. The CDR3 bases are TGTGCCAGCACCGAGGACAGGGCCTATAGCAATCAGCCCCAGCATTTT.

This clone was observed a few times. Other DNA sequences of this sample code for an identical CDR3. The V call is TRBV6-5, the J call TRBJ2-7; unclear D gene. The CDR3 is made up of 12 amino acids. Trimming stripped 5 bases from V and 2 bases from J, with 7 bases between. Germline-derived CDR1 and CDR2 are MNHEY and SVGAGI. This CDR3 reads CASSPGPYEQYF. CDR3 coding DNA: TGTGCCAGCAGTCCCGGGCCCTACGAGCAGTACTTC.

This clone was picked up a small number of times. J is TRBJ2-5 and V is TRBV5-1; 7 bases fit TRBD1. V trimming: 3 bases; J trimming: 2 bases; junction bases outside the gene matches: 4. CDR1 SGHRS and CDR2 YFSETQ come from the germline V gene. This CDR3 has 14 residues. CDR3 sequence (DNA): TGCGCCAGCAGCTCCCGGACAGGACAAGAGACCCAGTACTTC. It yields the protein CASSSRTGQETQYF.